This record looks at one T cell receptor (beta chain) sequence and its context. Its antigen is unknown. Participants, patients aged 18 to 65, had newly diagnosed hyperthyroidism with a duration under 2 months. Uncontrolled infection, other autoimmune disease, pregnancy or lactation led to exclusion. Germline values: CDR1 SGHTA, CDR2 FQGNSA. The CDR3 is made up of 18 amino acids. The V gene end was trimmed by 4 bases and the J gene end by 0 bases; junction bases not matched to a gene: 11. The data were obtained in a study of T cells in Graves' hyperthyroidism and ophthalmopathy. Whole-study results and caveats: Within blood appeared most thyroid clonotypes that had expanded above 0.001.

Researchers amplified the TCR beta CDR3 regions from RNA transcripts. HTBI primers were the set used in a first-round RT-PCR of the TCR CDR3. TCRdb redid the calling of the multiplex PCR reads with MiXCR, one entry per CDR3 protein. In the table there are a few hundred thousand distinct CDR3 sequences, 46% of which are singletons. The receptor was derived from a young woman with Graves' hyperthyroidism. The chain couples TRBV7-2 to TRBJ2-7, with TRBD2 identical over 11 bases. The sequenced sample consisted of peripheral blood or thyroid tissue (not recorded which). CDR3 loop: CASSSPEGLAANSYEQYF. The DNA for the CDR3 is TGTGCCAGCAGCTCGCCTGAGGGACTAGCGGCCAACTCCTACGAGCAGTACTTC.